This T cell receptor (beta chain) comes out of a study of cytomegalovirus exposure and HLA in healthy donors (dated by TCRdb to 2015 to 2018). About the full investigation: An earlier analysis of roughly 500 of the donors reported 276 Gb of sequence data and roughly 120 million unique TCR beta sequences obtained from some 200 million T cells. An early release covering roughly 600 HLA-typed donors comprised approximately 300 gigabases of sequencing data and tens of millions of unique TCR sequences. The genetic ancestry cluster associated with self-reported Caucasian donors included over 65% of the approximately 400 genotyped donors. The study aimed to test whether cataloging public T cell receptors could reveal signatures of past pathogen exposure. The study used immunosequencing to profile the T cell repertoires of under 700 subjects and linked those repertoires to cytomegalovirus serostatus. Besides the first cohort of 550 to 750 subjects, a separate validation cohort made up of 95 to 150 different subjects was used. The study combined high-throughput TCR immunosequencing, statistical association of individual TCRs with disease status, and machine learning to predict cytomegalovirus infection status. A later analysis re-analyzed previously published TCR beta repertoires from approximately 700 donors and added high-resolution HLA genotyping to study TCR occurrence patterns. Rather than drawing on any new phenotypic data, the later analysis identified candidate immune exposures from TCR beta sequences and the way those sequences occurred across donors. In an earlier analysis of roughly 600 of the donors, high-throughput TCR beta sequencing was used to judge whether each TCR beta V gene segment behaved as functional or pseudogenic. Donor age, sex, ethnicity and CMV serostatus were collected together with the repertoire data. In a later genetic analysis, genome-wide SNP genotypes for 398 of the 666 donors were used, and that subset was treated as a discovery cohort. Every repertoire in the discovery cohort had been generated on one and the same sequencing platform. Both class I and class II loci were covered by HLA typing, at four-digit resolution. The number of donors typed differed by locus, with roughly 629-640 for A, B, C, DRB1 and DQB1, 522 for DQA1, 606 for DPA1, and some 440 for DPB1. Five DR-DQ haplotypes were treated as single units for association and clustering because of strong linkage in the cohort. Among roughly 400 genotyped donors of the cohort, an average of around 250,000 unique TCR beta nucleotide sequences was sequenced per donor, of which roughly 17% were non-productive.

Concerning this clone: Its antigen remains unidentified. Qualities for individual bases were not recorded, and no much larger clone is one base off.

The receptor library was made with the immunoSEQ multiplex PCR assay. For the multiplex PCR, a mixture combining 60 forward primers for TCR Vbeta segments and 13 reverse primers for TCR Jbeta segments was used. Amplification of the CDR3 region of rearranged TCR beta genes was performed with a multiplex PCR assay on genomic DNA. The Illumina HiSeq System was used to sequence the amplified TCR beta libraries as 87-base-pair reads. Regarding the original processing steps: In a later analysis, tens of millions of unique TCR beta chains were counted across the 500 to 850 repertoires, and roughly 11 million of these chains were shared by at least two donors. Raw reads were error-corrected and collapsed into unique sequences with a nearest-neighbor algorithm that merged closely related sequences to remove PCR and sequencing errors. CDR3 sequences were aligned to IMGT reference sequences to assign V, D and J gene segments. For a sequence to be retained, a match of at least six nucleotides was required to both a V gene segment and a J gene segment. A rearrangement counted as productive if the CDR3 had no stop codons and remained in frame with V and J, and every other rearrangement counted as non-productive. CDR3 was defined according to IMGT convention as the region running from the second conserved V-encoded cysteine to the conserved J-encoded phenylalanine. The earlier analysis of approximately 590 of the donors excluded any sequence lacking an unambiguous match to a single V gene segment. In an earlier analysis of a few hundred of the donors, V segments were called functional above 56.7% productive rearrangements and were called segregating when the between-donor standard deviation exceeded 5%. A statistical classification framework was built to diagnose cytomegalovirus status from the catalog of TCR beta chain sequences. In a later analysis, TCR nucleotide sequences were compared against IMGT/GENE-DB human TR gene sequences so that V and J genes could be assigned. A later analysis assigned CDR3 sequences and most-parsimonious VDJ recombination scenarios with the TCRdist pipeline. A later analysis defined each TCR beta chain by its CDR3 amino acid sequence plus V-gene family, and excluded reads lacking a unique V-gene family. To address suspected cross-contamination and a sequencing artifact, a later analysis removed roughly 640 highly shared, low-generation-probability nucleotide sequences. A later analysis calculated a clonal expansion index for each public chain from normalized within-repertoire ranks of inferred template counts. A later analysis computed generation probabilities with a VDJ recombination model fitted to out-of-frame rearrangements, and checked the results against IGoR. In a later analysis, hypergeometric tests were used to score TCR-TCR, TCR-HLA and TCR-CMV co-occurrence, with a repertoire-size bias correction applied to TCR pairs. False discovery rates were estimated in a later analysis by permuting HLA or CMV assignments 20 times. In a later analysis, co-occurring TCRs were grouped using DBSCAN, with TCRdist sequence similarity added in when clustering inside HLA-allele-positive subsets. Repertoires with fewer than 30,000 or more than 120,000 public chains were left out of co-occurrence clustering, as were several repertoires with anomalous nucleotide sharing. In TCRdb, the immuneACCESS table is reduced to in-frame sequences with V and J assigned. These tables do not hold every clone; where another copy was compared, an unresolved V gene accounts for under half, and the others remain unexplained. That table is the source of V, J and clone size, and D and trimming were worked out from the DNA. This sample gives approximately 200,000 clones in total; around 85% of them show up just once. About 2.2% of the sample rests with the top ten.

The CDR3, cysteine through phenylalanine, is 15 amino acids long. The only DNA kept is the CDR3, 45 bases in frame from the first base. CDR1 is given as MDHEN and CDR2 as SYDVKM, both from the germline V gene. The V end gives up 6 bases and the J end 10 bases, leaving 7 bases in the junction not matched to a gene. What the research found in general, with its limitations: In an earlier analysis of approximately 590 of the donors, most TCR beta V segments were observed in productive rearrangements about 87% or about 30% of the time, broadly matching IMGT annotations. The authors suggested that the approach could potentially be extended to other disease states and immunological phenotypes. The sequencing pipeline was judged likely to have produced a cluster of highly shared sequence variants as a technical artifact. While some public TCRs were present in many individuals, most TCR sequences turned up only very rarely across donors. A total of 164 TCR beta chains were listed by the study as associated with cytomegalovirus. Several of the top co-occurrence clusters appeared to be linked to parvovirus B19, influenza, CMV and Epstein-Barr virus, according to a later analysis. A further reported finding was that TCR beta sequences accurately predicted the HLA-A and HLA-B alleles for most subjects in the first cohort. In both the original and validation cohorts, the classifier was reported to diagnose cytomegalovirus status with high specificity and sensitivity. A later analysis found that most CMV-associated TCR beta chains appeared HLA-restricted, with HLA associations seemingly driven largely by CMV exposure. The 87-base-pair reads could not distinguish some IMGT-functional V segments, including TRBV6-2 and TRBV6-3, so those segments were excluded. Because counts were too low, some 17 rarely observed V segments, including chromosome 9 orphons, were left out of the earlier analysis of roughly 600 of the donors. Because some donors lacked HLA typing at each locus, the association tests relied only on the typed subset. The presence/absence analyses assumed that sequencing depth was roughly uniform across donors, and that assumption may not be true. An association between a missense DCLRE1C variant and V-gene and J-gene trimming of TCR beta chains was found in a later genetic analysis and replicated in an independent cohort. Specific HLA alleles were associated with 15,000 to 20,000 TCR beta sequences at a false discovery rate of 0.05 in a later analysis. CMV serostatus was the only immune exposure information available for the cohort. Only TCR beta chains were sequenced in this cohort, and the absence of alpha or paired-chain data limited detectable features. A later analysis found that HLA-associated TCR beta chains were more clonally expanded and had lower generation probabilities than equally common non-associated chains. Strong co-occurrence of HLA alleles, especially DR and DQ, made assigning TCR associations to individual alleles difficult. Correlated functional status among segregating V segments might reflect linkage disequilibrium, but an unknown experimental factor could not be ruled out. In a later analysis, the rate of TCR association differed among HLA loci, with DRB1 alleles having the most associated TCRs and HLA-C alleles having the fewest. In vitro tests confirmed that a few of the cytomegalovirus-associated TCR beta chains recognize cytomegalovirus antigens. A later genetic analysis reported fewer N-insertions in productive TCRs among donors in an Asian-associated ancestry cluster than the approximately 700-donor mean.

The cohort was made up of several hundred healthy bone marrow donors. At the time of sampling, all cohort members were nominally healthy, though unrecorded immune exposures were likely present. The donor was CMV seronegative and belonged to the group of 350 or so seronegative cohort members. Every donor gave a peripheral blood sample, and the peripheral blood mononuclear cells from that sample were used for TCR beta sequencing. Genomic DNA extraction from the blood cell samples was performed with the Qiagen DNeasy Blood Extraction Kit. The sequenced sample was PBMCs. The chain is made from TRBV28 and TRBJ2-1; TRBD2 aligns with 15 central bases. This sequence was found in a woman aged 50 to 65 in good health and CMV-seronegative. CDR3 loop: CASSSGTSGRWEQFF. The DNA reads as follows: TGTGCCAGCAGCTCCGGGACTAGCGGGAGGTGGGAGCAGTTCTTC. Beyond the CDR3, the reference TRBV28 and TRBJ2-1 genes provide the residues; the full variable domain reads: DVKVTQSSRYLVKRTGEKVFLECVQDMDHENMFWYRQDPGLGLRLIYFSYDVKMKEKGDIPEGYSVSREKKERFSLILESASTNQTSMYLCASSSGTSGRWEQFFGPGTRLTVL.